The 12 T cell receptor beta chains in this list originate from one sample, sequenced in a study of vaccination effects on CD4 cells after COVID-19. Their target antigens are unknown. Before sequencing, viral peptide pools were used by the ViraFEST assay to expand antigen-specific CD4+ T cells. Investigators separated out CD4+ T cells once approximately 9 days of culture had passed. Sometime from March through December 2020, the person acquired a SARS-CoV-2 infection that PCR confirmed. Participants each got two BNT162b2 or mRNA-1273 vaccine doses. Here immunoSEQ multiplex PCR was the method, and the copy in TCRdb shows in-frame clones only, minus some. This table has about 15,000 clones, roughly 70% appearing once. Sample: CD4+ T cells from PBMCs cultured with HCoV-NL63 spike peptides, taken after COVID-19 vaccination. Receptors were obtained from a human donor who had a prior SARS-CoV-2 infection.

This clone has only a few counts. J is TRBJ2-7 and V is TRBV5-1; 8 bases agree with TRBD1. The CDR3 covers 16 residues. Trimming cost V 1 base and J 0 bases; bases outside gene matches: 6. In germline, CDR1 is SGHRS, CDR2 YFSETQ. CDR3 amino acids: CASSLSGDRISYEQYF. The CDR3 coding sequence is TGCGCCAGCAGCTTGTCGGGGGACAGGATCTCCTACGAGCAGTACTTC.

The chain is built from TRBV7-6 and TRBJ2-2; the match to TRBD1 covers 8 bases. V lost 5 bases, J lost 2 bases, and 4 bases stayed unmatched. Germline-derived CDR1 and CDR2 are SGHVS and FNYEAQ. This CDR3 is 15 amino acids long. The CDR3 here is CASSPDRVNTGELFF. The CDR3 DNA follows: TGTGCCAGCAGCCCGGACAGGGTAAACACCGGGGAGCTGTTTTTT.

V is TRBV5-1 and J is TRBJ1-1, with a tentative D call TRBD1 (6 bases). CDR1 is SGHRS, CDR2 YFSETQ, per germline. V dropped 0 bases and J dropped 3 bases, with 6 bases sitting between them. The CDR3 runs 13 residues. In DNA form, the CDR3 reads TGCGCCAGCAGCTTGGACAGGGACACTGAAGCTTTCTTT. Protein product: CASSLDRDTEAFF. Together with reference TRBV5-1 and TRBJ1-1, the CDR3 gives the full variable domain: KAGVTQTPRYLIKTRGQQVTLSCSPISGHRSVSWYQQTPGQGLQFLFEYFSETQRNKGNFPGRFSGRQFSNSRSEMNVSTLELGDSALYLCASSLDRDTEAFFGQGTRLTVV.

This chain links TRBV14 with TRBJ2-7, with 8 bases aligning to TRBD2. Germline V gives CDR1 SGHDN, CDR2 FVKESK. This CDR3 region has 20 residues. V was pared by 0 bases and J by 2 bases, with 18 bases of the junction left unmatched. The chain's CDR3 is CASSQDWSVVAAGDAYEQYF. The CDR3 region has the DNA TGTGCCAGCAGCCAAGATTGGAGCGTTGTTGCAGCGGGAGACGCCTACGAGCAGTACTTC.

CDR3 DNA: TGTGCCAGCTCACCCACCGGGACTAGCGGAGGGAGCACAGATACGCAGTATTTT. The encoded protein is CASSPTGTSGGSTDTQYF. The rearrangement links TRBV18 to TRBJ2-3, with TRBD2 identical over 11 bases. The CDR3 is made up of 18 amino acids. Germline trimming cut 3 bases from V and 0 bases from J; bases unmatched to any gene: 8. From germline, CDR1 is KGHSH and CDR2 LQKENI.

This clone was counted only a few times. The chain employs TRBV12-3 or TRBV12-4 and TRBJ1-4; D possibly corresponds to TRBD1 (6 bases). The CDR3 is 13 amino acids. Trimming cost V 6 bases and J 6 bases, with 11 bases left between them. The CDR3 bases are TGTGCCAGCAGACTACAGGGAGATGAAAAACTGTTTTTT. Protein: CASRLQGDEKLFF.

CDR3 protein: CAYKGREDTEAFF. The CDR3 nucleotides are TGTGCCTATAAGGGGCGGGAGGACACTGAAGCTTTCTTT. V and J are TRBV7-9 and TRBJ1-1, with a weak D call TRBD1 (5 bases). The CDR3 consists of 13 residues. Germline V gene sequence: CDR1 SEHNR, CDR2 FQNEAQ (reference sequence). Trimming removed 11 bases from V and 3 bases from J, with 16 bases in between.

The chain recombines TRBV3-1 (or the pseudogene TRBV3-2) with TRBJ2-1; 13 bases match TRBD2. This CDR3 comprises 15 residues. Losses at the gene ends were 4 bases for V and 5 bases for J; bases not matched to a gene: 2. In germline, CDR1 is LGHDT, CDR2 YNNKEL (reference sequence). The CDR3 bases are TGTGCCAGCAGCCGGGGACTAGCGGGAAACAATGAGCAGTTCTTC. This gives the protein CASSRGLAGNNEQFF.

The chain couples TRBV2 to TRBJ1-4, with D perhaps matching TRBD1 (5 bases). The CDR3 has 16 residues. V was shortened by 6 bases and J by 0 bases, with 14 bases between the two germline ends. The germline CDR1 and CDR2 sequences are SNHLY and FYNNEI. The CDR3 spells CASSPTEIATNEKLFF. CDR3 bases: TGTGCCAGCAGCCCGACAGAAATCGCAACTAATGAAAAACTGTTTTTT.

This clone was found once. The J gene is TRBJ2-5, the V gene TRBV4-1; a possible D gene is TRBD2 (5 bases). V was pared by 1 base and J by 6 bases, with 12 bases between. The CDR3 spans 14 residues. CDR1 is MGHRA and CDR2 is YSYEKL in the germline V gene. The CDR3 loop is CASSQAGSVKTQYF. CDR3 nucleotides: TGCGCCAGCAGCCAAGCGGGAAGCGTAAAGACCCAGTACTTC.

The chain links TRBV5-1 to TRBJ2-3; D gene ambiguous. Germline V CDR1 and CDR2: SGHRS, YFSETQ. The ends were cut back, 0 bases at V and 7 bases at J, with 6 bases in the middle. The CDR3 is made up of 12 amino acids. The DNA of the CDR3 is TGCGCCAGCAGCTTGGTTATGAATACGCAGTATTTT. Translation: CASSLVMNTQYF.

The genes are TRBV18 and TRBJ2-1, with TRBD2 identical over 8 bases. This CDR3 has 14 residues. Germline CDR1 is KGHSH and CDR2 is LQKENI. Trimming took 3 bases from V and 7 from J; bases not matched to a gene: 5. CDR3 region: CASSPGLEGNEQFF. The CDR3 nucleotides are TGTGCCAGCTCACCGGGACTAGAGGGGAATGAGCAGTTCTTC. Combining the CDR3 with reference TRBV18 and TRBJ2-1 gives the whole variable domain NAGVMQNPRHLVRRRGQEARLRCSPMKGHSHVYWYRQLPEEGLKFMVYLQKENIIDESGMPKERFSAEFPKEGPSILRIQQVVRGDSAAYFCASSPGLEGNEQFFGPGTRLTVL.